This T cell receptor (beta chain) came from a study of shared clonotypes between healthy human individuals (dated by TCRdb to 2018 to 2020). The study in broad terms: A couple of women and a few men aged 18 to 49 years were included in the cohort. For each donor, CD4 naive and CD4 memory were each run on three plates, CD8 naive on two plates, and CD8 memory on one plate. The study deeply sequenced blood TCR repertoires of roughly five healthy adults to estimate repertoire size and the extent of clonotype sharing between individuals. To increase sequencing depth and limit assay-specific biases, TCR repertoire library preparation and sequencing were carried out by different laboratories using diverse techniques. Leukapheresis yielded between about 0.9 and 8.9 billion PBMCs per donor. General conclusions and limits of the study: Compared with non-shared clonotypes, clonotypes shared by all four sorted-subset donors had higher generation probabilities. Rarefaction of sorted-subset datasets indicated incomplete sequencing despite the large sequencing depth. When several donors were compared, the shared fraction of clonotypes was 5% to 6.5% for naive CD4, roughly 3.3% for naive CD8, more than 2% for memory CD4, and 0.4% for memory CD8. Estimated clonotype richness was generally larger for naive than for memory subsets. The genetic and exposure-history diversity represented was limited by the small number of donors. Sampling was restricted to blood, and TCR repertoires in tissue are likely to differ from TCR repertoires in blood. Pairwise subsampling led to the expectation that sequencing depth would affect the degree of clonotype sharing among donors.

In regard to this clone: What antigen it recognizes has not been identified. No qualities accompany the bases; no much larger clone lies one base away.

The donors were healthy, HIV-negative adults with no recently reported acute infections or vaccinations. Only Caucasian adults living in Nashville, Tennessee, USA were represented among the donors. CD4+ T cells were enriched through magnetic negative selection, after which naive cells were positively selected on CD45RA and the remaining negative fraction served as the memory subset. After blood collection by leukapheresis, PBMCs were isolated using Ficoll-Histopaque density gradient centrifugation and then cryopreserved in the vapor phase of liquid nitrogen. Analytical flow cytometry was used to check the purity and quantity of each magnetically sorted T cell population. Genomic DNA was isolated from every sorted fraction and measured by UV absorbance on a Nanodrop 2000c. V and J are trimmed by 5 bases and 5 bases, and the gene matches miss 9 bases of the junction. Including the terminal cysteine and phenylalanine, the CDR3 comprises 15 residues. Kept here is only the CDR3 DNA, which spans 45 bases and is read in frame from base 1. As encoded in the germline V gene, CDR1 is SQVTM while CDR2 is ANQGSEA.

Using the deep immunoSEQ assay, TCR CDR3 regions were amplified from genomic DNA by multiplex PCR. For each cell subset, the extracted genomic DNA was distributed evenly across all wells of several immunoSEQ 96-well plates, and each plate served as one replicate. For sorted subsets, approximately 0.2 ug of genomic DNA, equivalent to around 29,000 T cell genomes, went into each replicate PCR. Purified libraries were quantified with a Qubit 3.0 fluorometer, sized on a Bioanalyzer 2100, and re-quantified with the KAPA Library Quantification kit. Each immunoSEQ 96-well plate was sequenced on its own single-read 150-cycle Illumina NextSeq 550 flow cell. Regarding the original processing steps: The immunoSEQ output contained only junctional sequences without quality scores, so filtering could not match that applied to full-length reads. To assign V/J genes and CDR3, sequences were annotated using PyIR, a Python wrapper for IgBLAST v1.9, with IMGT germline references. Any read was removed if the V/J assignment was weak (E-value above 1e-6), the CDR3 was missing, or the read contained stop codons, out-of-frame junctions, or ambiguous translated residues. A V3J clonotype was defined by an identical inferred V gene, J gene, and CDR3 amino acid sequence. To compute the percentage overlap between repertoires, the number of shared unique clonotypes was divided by the size of the smaller repertoire. Three approaches were used to assess repertoire richness: RTK rarefaction, the Chao1 estimator, and Recon v2.1 estimates of unobserved clonotypes. Generation probabilities were computed with OLGA for all TCRbeta clonotypes obtained by the gDNA method from a few donors. This immuneACCESS table, as held by TCRdb, lists in-frame sequences with V and J called but not all clones. Of the missing ones, under half trace to an unresolved V gene in checked studies; the others have no known cause. Clone size and the V and J calls come from that table; the DNA yielded D and trimming. Here the sample has hundreds of thousands of clones; almost 97% occur a single time. Together, the top ten hold 0.05% to 0.07% of the sample.

The specimen was naive CD4+ T cells sorted from blood. The cell subset or site tag for this specimen amounts to: CD45RA+ positively selected. The sequence links TRBV29-1 to TRBJ2-2, with TRBD1 matching 9 junction bases. This receptor was obtained from a woman aged 25 to 45 in good health. The nucleotide sequence reads as follows: TGCAGCGTTACCCCGGGACAGGGAAGGACCGGGGAGCTGTTTTTT. The translation is CSVTPGQGRTGELFF.